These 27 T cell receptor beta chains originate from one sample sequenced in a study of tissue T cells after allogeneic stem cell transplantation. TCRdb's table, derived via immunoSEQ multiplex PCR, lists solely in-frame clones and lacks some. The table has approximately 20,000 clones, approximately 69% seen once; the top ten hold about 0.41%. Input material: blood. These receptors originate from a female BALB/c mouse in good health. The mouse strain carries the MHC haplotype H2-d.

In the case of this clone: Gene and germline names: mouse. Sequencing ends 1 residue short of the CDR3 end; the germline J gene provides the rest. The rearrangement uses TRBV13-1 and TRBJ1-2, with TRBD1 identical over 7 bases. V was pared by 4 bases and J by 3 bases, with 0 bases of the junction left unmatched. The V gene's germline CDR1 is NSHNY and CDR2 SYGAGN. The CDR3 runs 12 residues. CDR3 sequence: CASSTGDSDYTF. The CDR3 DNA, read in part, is TGTGCCAGCAGTACAGGGGACTCCGACTACACC.

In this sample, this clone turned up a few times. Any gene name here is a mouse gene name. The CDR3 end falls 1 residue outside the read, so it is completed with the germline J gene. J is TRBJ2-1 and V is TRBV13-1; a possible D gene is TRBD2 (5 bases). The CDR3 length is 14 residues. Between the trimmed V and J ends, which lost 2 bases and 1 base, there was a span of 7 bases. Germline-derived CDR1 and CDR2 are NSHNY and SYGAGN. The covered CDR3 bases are TGTGCCAGCAGTGACTGGGTGAACTATGCTGAGCAGTTC. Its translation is CASSDWVNYAEQF. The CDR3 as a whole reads CASSDWVNYAEQFF.

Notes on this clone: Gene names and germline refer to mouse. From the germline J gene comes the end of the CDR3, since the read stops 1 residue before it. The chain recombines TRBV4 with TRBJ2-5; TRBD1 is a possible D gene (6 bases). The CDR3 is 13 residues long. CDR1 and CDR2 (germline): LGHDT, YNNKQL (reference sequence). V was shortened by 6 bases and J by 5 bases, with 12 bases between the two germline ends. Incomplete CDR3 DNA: TGTGCCAGCAGAGTACAGGGAAGAGACACCCAGTAC. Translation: CASRVQGRDTQY. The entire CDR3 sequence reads CASRVQGRDTQYF.

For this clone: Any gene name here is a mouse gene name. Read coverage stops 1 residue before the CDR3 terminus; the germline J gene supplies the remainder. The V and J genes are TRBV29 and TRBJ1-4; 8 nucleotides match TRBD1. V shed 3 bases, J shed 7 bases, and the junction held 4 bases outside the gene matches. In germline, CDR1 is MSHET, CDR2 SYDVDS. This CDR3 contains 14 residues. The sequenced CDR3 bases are TGTGCTAGCAGTTTCAGGGGGCGGCGCGAAAGATTATTT. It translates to CASSFRGRRERLF. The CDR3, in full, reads CASSFRGRRERLFF.

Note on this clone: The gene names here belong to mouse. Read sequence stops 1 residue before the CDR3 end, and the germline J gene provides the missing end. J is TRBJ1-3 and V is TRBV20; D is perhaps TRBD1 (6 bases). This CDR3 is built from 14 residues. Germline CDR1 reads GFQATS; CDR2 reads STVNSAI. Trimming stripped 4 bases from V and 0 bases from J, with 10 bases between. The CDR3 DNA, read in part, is TGTGGTGCTATAGGACAGAATTCTGGAAATACGCTCTAT. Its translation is CGAIGQNSGNTLY. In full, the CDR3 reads CGAIGQNSGNTLYF.

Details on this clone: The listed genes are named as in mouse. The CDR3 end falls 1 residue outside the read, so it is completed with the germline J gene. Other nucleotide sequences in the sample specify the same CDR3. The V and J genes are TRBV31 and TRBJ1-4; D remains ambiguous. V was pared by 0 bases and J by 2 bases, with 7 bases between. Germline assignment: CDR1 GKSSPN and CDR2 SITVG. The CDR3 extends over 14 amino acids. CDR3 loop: CAWSLGGSNERLFF. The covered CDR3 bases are TGTGCCTGGAGTCTAGGAGGCTCCAACGAAAGATTATTT.

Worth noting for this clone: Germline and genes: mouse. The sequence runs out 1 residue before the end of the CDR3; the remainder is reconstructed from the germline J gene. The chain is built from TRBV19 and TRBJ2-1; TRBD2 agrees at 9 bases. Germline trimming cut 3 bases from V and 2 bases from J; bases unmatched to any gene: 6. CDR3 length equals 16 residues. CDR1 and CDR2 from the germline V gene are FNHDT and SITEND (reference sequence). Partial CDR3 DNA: TGTGCCAGCAGTACCAGGACTGGGGCCTACTATGCTGAGCAGTTC. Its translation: CASSTRTGAYYAEQF. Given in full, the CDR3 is CASSTRTGAYYAEQFF.

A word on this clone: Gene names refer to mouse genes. This chain's CDR3 is CARGDKHYEQYF. The CDR3 bases that were read are TGTGCCAGGGGGGACAAACACTATGAACAGTAC. The gene calls are TRBV13-2 and TRBJ2-7; TRBD1 is a possible D gene (6 bases). The read halts 1 residue ahead of the CDR3 end, with the missing end drawn from the germline J gene. The CDR3 runs 12 residues. V lost 8 bases and J 3 bases, leaving 12 bases between the germline ends. Germline values: CDR1 NNHNN, CDR2 SYGAGS (reference sequence).

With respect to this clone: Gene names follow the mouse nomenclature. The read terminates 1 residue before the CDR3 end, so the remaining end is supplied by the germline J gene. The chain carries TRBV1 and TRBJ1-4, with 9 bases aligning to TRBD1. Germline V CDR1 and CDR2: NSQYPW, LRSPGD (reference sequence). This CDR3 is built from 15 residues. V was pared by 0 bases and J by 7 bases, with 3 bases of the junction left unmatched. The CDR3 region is CTCSAETGGSERLFF. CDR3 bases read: TGCACCTGCAGTGCAGAAACAGGGGGCAGCGAAAGATTATTT.

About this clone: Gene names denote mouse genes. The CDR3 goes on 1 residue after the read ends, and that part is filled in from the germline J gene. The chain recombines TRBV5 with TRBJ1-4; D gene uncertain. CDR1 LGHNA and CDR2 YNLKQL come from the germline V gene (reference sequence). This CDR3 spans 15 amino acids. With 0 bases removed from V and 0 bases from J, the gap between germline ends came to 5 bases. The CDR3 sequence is CASSQEGISNERLFF. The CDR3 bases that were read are TGTGCCAGCAGCCAAGAGGGGATTTCCAACGAAAGATTATTT.

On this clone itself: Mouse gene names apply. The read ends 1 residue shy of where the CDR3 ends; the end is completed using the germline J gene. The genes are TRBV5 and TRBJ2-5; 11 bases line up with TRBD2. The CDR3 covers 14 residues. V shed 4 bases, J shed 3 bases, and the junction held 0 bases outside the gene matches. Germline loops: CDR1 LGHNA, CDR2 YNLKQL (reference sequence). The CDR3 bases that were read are TGTGCCAGCAGCCGGGACTGGGGGCAAGACACCCAGTAC. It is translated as CASSRDWGQDTQY. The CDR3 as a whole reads CASSRDWGQDTQYF.

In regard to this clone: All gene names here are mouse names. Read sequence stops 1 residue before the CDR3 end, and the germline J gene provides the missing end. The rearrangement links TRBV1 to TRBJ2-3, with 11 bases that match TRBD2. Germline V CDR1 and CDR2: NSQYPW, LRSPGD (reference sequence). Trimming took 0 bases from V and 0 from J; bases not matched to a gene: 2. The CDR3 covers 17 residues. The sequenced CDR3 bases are TGCACCTGCAGTGCAGACCGGGACTGGGGGAGTGCAGAAACGCTGTAT. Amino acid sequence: CTCSADRDWGSAETLY. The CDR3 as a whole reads CTCSADRDWGSAETLYF. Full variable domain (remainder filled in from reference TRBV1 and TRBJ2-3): VTLLEQNPRWRLVPRGQAVNLRCILKNSQYPWMSWYQQDLQKQLQWLFTLRSPGDKEVKSLPGADYLATRVTDTELRLQVANMSQGRTLYCTCSADRDWGSAETLYFGSGTRLTVL.

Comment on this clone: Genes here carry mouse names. CDR3 sequence: CASSSGGAERLFF. CDR3 DNA (partial): TGTGCCAGCAGTTCAGGGGGCGCCGAAAGATTATTT. The chain employs TRBV19 and TRBJ1-4; 8 nucleotides match TRBD1. From the germline J gene comes the end of the CDR3, since the read stops 1 residue before it. V trimming: 4 bases; J trimming: 7 bases; junction bases outside the gene matches: 3. The CDR3 sequence is 13 residues long. Germline CDR1 and CDR2: FNHDT and SITEND (reference sequence).

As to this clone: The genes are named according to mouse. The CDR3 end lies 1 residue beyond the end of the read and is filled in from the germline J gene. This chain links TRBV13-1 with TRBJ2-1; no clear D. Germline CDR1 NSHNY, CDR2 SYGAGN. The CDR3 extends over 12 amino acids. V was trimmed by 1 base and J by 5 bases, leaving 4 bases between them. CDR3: CASSDRDAEQFF. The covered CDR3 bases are TGTGCCAGCAGTGATCGCGATGCTGAGCAGTTC.

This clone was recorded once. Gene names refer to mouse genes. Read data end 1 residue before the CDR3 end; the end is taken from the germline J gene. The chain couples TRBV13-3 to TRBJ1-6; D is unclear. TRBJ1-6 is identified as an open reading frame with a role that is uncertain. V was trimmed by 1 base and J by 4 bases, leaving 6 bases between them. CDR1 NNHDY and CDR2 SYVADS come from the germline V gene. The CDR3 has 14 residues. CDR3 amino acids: CASSDYKYNSPLYF. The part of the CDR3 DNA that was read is TGTGCCAGCAGTGATTACAAATATAATTCGCCCCTCTAC.

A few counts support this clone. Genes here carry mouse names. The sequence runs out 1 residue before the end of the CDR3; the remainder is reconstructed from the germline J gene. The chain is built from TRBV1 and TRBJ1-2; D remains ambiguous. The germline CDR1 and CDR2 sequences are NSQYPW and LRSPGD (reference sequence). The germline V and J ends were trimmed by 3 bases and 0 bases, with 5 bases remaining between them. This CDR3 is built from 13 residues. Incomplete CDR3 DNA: TGCACCTGCAGTGCCCAGTCAAACTCCGACTACACC. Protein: CTCSAQSNSDYT. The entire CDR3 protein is CTCSAQSNSDYTF.

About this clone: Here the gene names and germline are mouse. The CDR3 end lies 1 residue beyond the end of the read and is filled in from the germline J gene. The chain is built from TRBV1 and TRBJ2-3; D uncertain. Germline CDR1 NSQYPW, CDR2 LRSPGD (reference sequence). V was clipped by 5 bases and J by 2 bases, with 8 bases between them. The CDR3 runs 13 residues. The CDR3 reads CTCSPTHAETLYF. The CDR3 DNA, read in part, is TGCACCTGCAGTCCGACACATGCAGAAACGCTGTAT.

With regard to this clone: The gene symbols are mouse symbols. CDR3 in amino acids: CASSIWGENTLYF. The CDR3 bases that were read are TGTGCCAGCAGTATCTGGGGGGAAAACACCTTGTAC. The genes are TRBV19 and TRBJ2-4; 8 bases agree with TRBD2. The sequence runs out 1 residue before the end of the CDR3; the remainder is reconstructed from the germline J gene. The CDR3 has 13 amino acids. Germline CDR1 FNHDT, CDR2 SITEND (reference sequence). V shed 2 bases and J 4 bases; nucleotides not matched to a gene: 0. The full variable domain, completed using reference TRBV19 and TRBJ2-4, is GGIITQTPKFLIGQEGQKLTLKCQQNFNHDTMYWYRQDSGKGLRLIYYSITENDLQKGDLSEGYDASREKKSSFSLTVTSAQKNEMAVFLCASSIWGENTLYFGAGTRLSVL.

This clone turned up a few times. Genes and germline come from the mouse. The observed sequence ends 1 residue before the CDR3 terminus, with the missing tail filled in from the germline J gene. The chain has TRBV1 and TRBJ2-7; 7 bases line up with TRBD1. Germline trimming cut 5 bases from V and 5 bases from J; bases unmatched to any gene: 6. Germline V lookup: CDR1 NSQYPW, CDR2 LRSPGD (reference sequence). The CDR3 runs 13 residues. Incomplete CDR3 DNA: TGCACCTGCAGTCCCAAGACAGGGAATGAACAGTAC. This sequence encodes CTCSPKTGNEQY. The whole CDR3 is CTCSPKTGNEQYF.

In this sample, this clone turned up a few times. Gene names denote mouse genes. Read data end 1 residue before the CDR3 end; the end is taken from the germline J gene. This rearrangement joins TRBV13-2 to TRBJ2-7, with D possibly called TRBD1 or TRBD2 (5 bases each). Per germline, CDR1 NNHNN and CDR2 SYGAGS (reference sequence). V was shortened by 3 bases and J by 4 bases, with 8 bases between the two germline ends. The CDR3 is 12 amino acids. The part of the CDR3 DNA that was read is TGTGCCAGCGGTGTCCGGGGGTATGAACAGTAC. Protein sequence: CASGVRGYEQY. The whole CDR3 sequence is CASGVRGYEQYF.

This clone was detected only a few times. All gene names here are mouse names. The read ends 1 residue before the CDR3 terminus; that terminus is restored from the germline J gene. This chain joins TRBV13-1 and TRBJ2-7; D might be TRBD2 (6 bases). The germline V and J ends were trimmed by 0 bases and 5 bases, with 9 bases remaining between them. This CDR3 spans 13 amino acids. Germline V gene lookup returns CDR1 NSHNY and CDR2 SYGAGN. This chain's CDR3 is CASSDGWGDEQYF. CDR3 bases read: TGTGCCAGCAGTGATGGCTGGGGAGATGAACAGTAC.

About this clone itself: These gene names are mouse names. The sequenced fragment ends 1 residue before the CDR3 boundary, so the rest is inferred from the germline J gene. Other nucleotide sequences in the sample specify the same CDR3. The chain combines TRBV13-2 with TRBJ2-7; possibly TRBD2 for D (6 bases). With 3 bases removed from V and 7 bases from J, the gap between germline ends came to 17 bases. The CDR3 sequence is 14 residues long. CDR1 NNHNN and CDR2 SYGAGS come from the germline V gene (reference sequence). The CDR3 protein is CASGGGGGGEEQYF. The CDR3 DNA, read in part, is TGTGCCAGCGGTGGAGGTGGGGGAGGGGAGGAACAGTAC.

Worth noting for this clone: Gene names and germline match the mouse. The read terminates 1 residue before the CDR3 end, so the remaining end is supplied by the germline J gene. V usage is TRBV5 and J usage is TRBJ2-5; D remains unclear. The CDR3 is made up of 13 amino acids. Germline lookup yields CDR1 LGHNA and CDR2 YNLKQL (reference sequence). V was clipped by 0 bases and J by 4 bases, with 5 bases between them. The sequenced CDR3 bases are TGTGCCAGCAGCCAAGATGCAGAAGACACCCAGTAC. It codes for CASSQDAEDTQY. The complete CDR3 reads CASSQDAEDTQYF.

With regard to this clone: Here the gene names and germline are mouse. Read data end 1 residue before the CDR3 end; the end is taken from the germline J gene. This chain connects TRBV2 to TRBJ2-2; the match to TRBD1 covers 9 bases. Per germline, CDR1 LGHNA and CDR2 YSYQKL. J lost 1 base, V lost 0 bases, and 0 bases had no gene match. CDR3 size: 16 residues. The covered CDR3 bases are TGTGCCAGCAGCCAAGAGGGACAGGGAAACACCGGGCAGCTCTAC. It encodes CASSQEGQGNTGQLY. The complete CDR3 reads CASSQEGQGNTGQLYF.

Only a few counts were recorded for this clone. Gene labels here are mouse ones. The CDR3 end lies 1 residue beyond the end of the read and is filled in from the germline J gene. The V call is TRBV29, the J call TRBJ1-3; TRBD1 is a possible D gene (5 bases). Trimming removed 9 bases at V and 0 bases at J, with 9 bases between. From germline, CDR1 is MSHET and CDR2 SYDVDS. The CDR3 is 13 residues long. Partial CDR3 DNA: TGTGCTAGGTCAGGGAATTCTGGAAATACGCTCTAT. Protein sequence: CARSGNSGNTLY. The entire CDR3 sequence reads CARSGNSGNTLYF.

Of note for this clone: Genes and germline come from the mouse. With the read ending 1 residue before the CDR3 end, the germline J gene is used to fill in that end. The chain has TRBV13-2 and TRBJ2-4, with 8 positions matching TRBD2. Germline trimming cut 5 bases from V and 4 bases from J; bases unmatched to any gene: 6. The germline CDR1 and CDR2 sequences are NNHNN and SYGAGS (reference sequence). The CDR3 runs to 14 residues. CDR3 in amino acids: CASGQLGGKNTLYF. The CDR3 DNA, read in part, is TGTGCCAGCGGCCAGCTGGGGGGCAAAAACACCTTGTAC.

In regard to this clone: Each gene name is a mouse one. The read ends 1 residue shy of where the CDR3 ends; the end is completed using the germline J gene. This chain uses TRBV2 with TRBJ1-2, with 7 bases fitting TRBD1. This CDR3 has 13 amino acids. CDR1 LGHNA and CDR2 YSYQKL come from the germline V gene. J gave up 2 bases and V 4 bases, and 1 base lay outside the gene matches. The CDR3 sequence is CASSLQGNSDYTF. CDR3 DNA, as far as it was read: TGTGCCAGCAGCCTACAGGGGAACTCCGACTACACC. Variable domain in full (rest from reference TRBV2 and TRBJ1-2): DPKIIQKPKYLVAVTGSEKILICEQYLGHNAMYWYRQSAKKPLEFMFSYSYQKLMDNQTASSRFQPQSSKKNHLDLQITALKPDDSATYFCASSLQGNSDYTFGSGTRLLVI.